Below are 16 T cell receptor beta chains sequenced from a single sample in a study of vaccination effects on CD4 cells after COVID-19. TCRdb keeps only in-frame clones here, not all; method: immunoSEQ multiplex PCR. In the table there are around 53,000 clones, roughly 77% of which are singletons. The ViraFEST assay expanded antigen-specific CD4+ T cells with viral peptide pools before sequencing. After less than twelve days in culture, the CD4+ T cells were isolated. The person acquired a PCR-confirmed SARS-CoV-2 infection between March and December 2020. No antigens are known for them. The sequencing used CD4+ T cells from PBMCs cultured with HIV peptides, collected before COVID-19 vaccination. As for subset: HIV-1 Nef peptide pool negative control/reference culture. The receptor source for this set is a human donor who had a prior SARS-CoV-2 infection.

This clone was detected once. The chain has TRBV24-1 and TRBJ1-2; D gene unclear. Between the trimmed V and J ends, which lost 7 bases and 7 bases, there was a span of 18 bases. Germline lookup yields CDR1 KGHDR and CDR2 SFDVKD. CDR3 size: 14 residues. The CDR3 nucleotides read TGTGCCACCAGCCCATCCGGCAGGCATGTTGGCTACACCTTC. Translating it yields CATSPSGRHVGYTF.

The V call is TRBV2, the J call TRBJ2-6, with 7 bases aligning to TRBD1. V shed 4 bases and J 4 bases; nucleotides not matched to a gene: 4. CDR1 and CDR2 from the germline V gene are SNHLY and FYNNEI. This CDR3 comprises 15 residues. CDR3 in amino acids: CASSGETGGANVLTF. The CDR3 DNA reads TGTGCCAGCAGTGGAGAGACAGGGGGGGCCAACGTCCTGACTTTC.

The V call is TRBV11-2, the J call TRBJ2-1, with D uncertain. CDR3 size: 13 residues. The ends were cut back, 1 base at V and 7 bases at J, with 8 bases in the middle. From germline, CDR1 is SGHAT and CDR2 FQNNGV. CDR3 DNA: TGTGCCAGCAGCTTAGGGATAGTGAATGAGCAGTTCTTC. Translating it yields CASSLGIVNEQFF.

The rearrangement links TRBV5-4 to TRBJ2-3, with 7 bases fitting TRBD1. This CDR3 has 15 amino acids. CDR1 SGHNT and CDR2 YYREEE come from the germline V gene (reference sequence). Trimming removed 0 bases from V and 1 base from J; junction bases left unmatched: 2. The DNA for the CDR3 is TGTGCCAGCAGCTTGGCCGGACAGGGCACAGATACGCAGTATTTT. It encodes CASSLAGQGTDTQYF.

V and J are TRBV11-2 and TRBJ2-1, with D unclear. CDR3 length: 16 residues. The V end was cut by 2 bases, the J end by 0 bases, with 11 bases between. The germline gives CDR1 SGHAT, CDR2 FQNNGV. CDR3 residues: CASSLLLGSSYNEQFF. DNA of the CDR3: TGTGCCAGCAGCTTACTATTAGGTAGCTCCTACAATGAGCAGTTCTTC.

This clone was seen only once. The chain couples TRBV14 to TRBJ2-3, with 9 bases fitting TRBD2. Germline trimming cut 4 bases from V and 5 bases from J; bases unmatched to any gene: 7. CDR3 length: 15 residues. Germline loops: CDR1 SGHDN, CDR2 FVKESK. CDR3 sequence reads: CASSPSGLARDTQYF. In DNA, the CDR3 is TGTGCCAGCAGCCCCTCGGGACTAGCAAGAGATACGCAGTATTTT.

J is TRBJ2-7 and V is TRBV27; the D is unclear. V gave up 3 bases and J gave up 0 bases, with 9 bases separating them. This CDR3 has 14 amino acids. Germline loops: CDR1 MNHEY, CDR2 SMNVEV (reference sequence). CDR3 nucleotides: TGTGCCAGCAGTTTGGGTGCGACCTCCTACGAGCAGTACTTC. Its protein is CASSLGATSYEQYF.

The rearrangement uses TRBV7-3 and TRBJ2-7, with 8 nucleotides matching TRBD2. Trimming at V came to 1 base and at J to 7 bases, leaving 3 bases not matched to a gene. Germline CDR1 reads SGHTA; CDR2 reads FQGTGA. The CDR3 contains 13 residues. The CDR3 region has the DNA TGTGCCAGCAGCTTAATGCCTAGCGGGGAGCAGTACTTC. It translates to CASSLMPSGEQYF.

The chain has TRBV28 and TRBJ2-4, with 8 bases aligning to TRBD2. Germline V CDR1 and CDR2: MDHEN, SYDVKM. CDR3 length equals 14 residues. V lost 3 bases and J lost 6; bases outside the gene matches: 4. The DNA for the CDR3 is TGTGCCAGCAGTTTCGGGGGGGGCGGAAACATTCAGTACTTC. This codes for CASSFGGGGNIQYF.

This chain joins TRBV11-3 and TRBJ2-1; the D gene is possibly TRBD2 (6 bases). The V end was cut by 4 bases, the J end by 9 bases, with 16 bases between. The CDR3 has 14 residues. Looked up from germline, CDR1 is SGHNT and CDR2 is YENEEA. The CDR3: CASSSDSGVGEQFF. CDR3 bases: TGTGCCAGCAGCTCAGACTCGGGGGTCGGTGAGCAGTTCTTC.

The CDR3 loop is CATSVGDASTDTQYF. DNA of the CDR3: TGTGCCACCAGCGTGGGTGATGCTAGCACAGATACGCAGTATTTT. This chain joins TRBV15 and TRBJ2-3; D remains ambiguous. The CDR3 consists of 15 residues. Germline V gene data show CDR1 as LNHNV and CDR2 as YYDKDF (reference sequence). V lost 5 bases to trimming and J lost 0 bases, with 12 bases between them.

The CDR3 DNA reads as TGCGCCAGCAGCTTAAATCCGGACAGGGGGCCGGGTGAAAAACTGTTTTTT. It yields the protein CASSLNPDRGPGEKLFF. The chain combines TRBV5-1 with TRBJ1-4; TRBD1 matches 11 bases. The CDR3 is 17 amino acids. After removal of 2 bases from V and 7 bases from J, the junction contained 10 bases not matched to a gene. Germline-derived CDR1 and CDR2 are SGHRS and YFSETQ.

This chain connects TRBV5-5 to TRBJ1-1; weak D call: TRBD1 (5 bases). The CDR3 is made up of 15 amino acids. Germline V lookup: CDR1 SGHKS, CDR2 YYEKEE (reference sequence). V lost 4 bases and J 0 bases, leaving 13 bases between the germline ends. The CDR3 loop reads CASSNTGTLNTEAFF. The CDR3 nucleotides are TGTGCCAGCAGCAATACCGGGACCTTGAACACTGAAGCTTTCTTT.

The gene calls are TRBV7-3 and TRBJ2-2, with D perhaps TRBD1 (6 bases). V dropped 5 bases and J dropped 1 base, with 14 bases sitting between them. Per germline, CDR1 SGHTA and CDR2 FQGTGA. The CDR3 runs to 16 residues. The CDR3, as DNA: TGTGCCAGCAGCCTACAGGGACCTAAGAACACCGGGGAGCTGTTTTTT. It is translated as CASSLQGPKNTGELFF. Drawing the rest from reference TRBV7-3 and TRBJ2-2, the complete variable domain is GAGVSQTPSNKVTEKGKYVELRCDPISGHTALYWYRQSLGQGPEFLIYFQGTGAADDSGLPNDRFFAVRPEGSVSTLKIQRTERGDSAVYLCASSLQGPKNTGELFFGEGSRLTVL.

This clone has only a few counts. The chain recombines TRBV3-1 (or the pseudogene TRBV3-2) with TRBJ2-7, with D perhaps TRBD2 (5 bases). This CDR3 is built from 14 residues. Looked up from germline, CDR1 is LGHDT and CDR2 is YNNKEL (reference sequence). V was shortened by 0 bases and J by 6 bases, with 12 bases between the two germline ends. CDR3 residues: CASSQDLAGGEQYF. As DNA, the CDR3 is TGTGCCAGCAGCCAAGATCTCGCAGGAGGCGAGCAGTACTTC.

The chain has TRBV11-3 and TRBJ2-2; maybe TRBD2 (6 bases). The CDR3 spans 15 residues. V was cut by 1 base and J by 3 bases, with 9 bases left in between. Germline lookup yields CDR1 SGHNT and CDR2 YENEEA. CDR3 in amino acids: CASSLVWDYTGELFF. For the CDR3, the DNA is TGTGCCAGCAGCTTAGTTTGGGACTACACCGGGGAGCTGTTTTTT. Combining the CDR3 with reference TRBV11-3 and TRBJ2-2 gives the whole variable domain EAGVVQSPRYKIIEKKQPVAFWCNPISGHNTLYWYLQNLGQGPELLIRYENEEAVDDSQLPKDRFSAERLKGVDSTLKIQPAELGDSAVYLCASSLVWDYTGELFFGEGSRLTVL.